This T cell receptor beta chain was recorded in a study of OX40 agonist ivuxolimab in advanced cancers. TCRdb's copy holds only in-frame clones and misses some; the assay was immunoSEQ multiplex PCR. The table has about 140,000 clones, approximately 94% seen once. This CDR3 has 15 amino acids. Trimming pared 4 bases from V and 0 bases from J, leaving 10 bases between. Looked up from germline, CDR1 is LNHDA and CDR2 is SQIVND (reference sequence). The sequence was collected from an adult with an advanced solid tumor such as melanoma, head and neck, liver or kidney cancer. The sample was CD4+ or CD8+ T cells sorted from blood, taken in a trial of the OX40 agonist ivuxolimab. This rearrangement joins TRBV19 to TRBJ1-3; D might be TRBD1 (5 bases). In DNA, the CDR3 is TGTGCCAGTAGTACCTGGGGCAGCTCTGGAAACACCATATATTTT. Translated: CASSTWGSSGNTIYF.